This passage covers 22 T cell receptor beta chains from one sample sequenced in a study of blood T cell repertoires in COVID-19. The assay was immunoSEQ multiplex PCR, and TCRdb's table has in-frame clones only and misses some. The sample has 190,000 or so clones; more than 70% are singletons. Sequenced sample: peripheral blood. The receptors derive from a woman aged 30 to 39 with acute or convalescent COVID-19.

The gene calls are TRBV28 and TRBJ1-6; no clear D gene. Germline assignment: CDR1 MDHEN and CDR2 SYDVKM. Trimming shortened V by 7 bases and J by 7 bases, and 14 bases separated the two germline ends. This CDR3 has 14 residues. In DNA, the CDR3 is TGTGCCAGCATCGGGCGGGCGGCGAATTCACCCCTCCACTTT. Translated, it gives CASIGRAANSPLHF.

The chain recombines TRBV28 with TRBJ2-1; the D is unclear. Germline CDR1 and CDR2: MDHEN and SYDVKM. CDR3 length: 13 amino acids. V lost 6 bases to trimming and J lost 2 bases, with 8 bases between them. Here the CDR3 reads CASRTDTYNEQFF. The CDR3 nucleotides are TGTGCCAGCAGGACCGACACCTACAATGAGCAGTTCTTC.

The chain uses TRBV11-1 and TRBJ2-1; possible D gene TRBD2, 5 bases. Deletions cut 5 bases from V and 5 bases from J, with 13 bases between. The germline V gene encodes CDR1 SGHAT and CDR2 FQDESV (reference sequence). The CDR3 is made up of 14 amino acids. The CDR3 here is CASSPDLGDNEQFF. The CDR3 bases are TGTGCCAGCAGCCCAGACCTCGGGGACAATGAGCAGTTCTTC.

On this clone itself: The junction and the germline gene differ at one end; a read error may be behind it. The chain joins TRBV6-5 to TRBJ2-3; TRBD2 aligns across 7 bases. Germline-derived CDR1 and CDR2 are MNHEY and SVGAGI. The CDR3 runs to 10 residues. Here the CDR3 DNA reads TGTGCCAGCGAGGGGAGGGTCTTACATTTT. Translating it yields CASEGRVLHF.

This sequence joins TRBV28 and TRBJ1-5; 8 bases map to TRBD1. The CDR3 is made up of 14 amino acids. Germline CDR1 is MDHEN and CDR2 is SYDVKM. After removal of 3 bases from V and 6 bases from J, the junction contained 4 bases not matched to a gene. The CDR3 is CASSFFQGAQPQHF. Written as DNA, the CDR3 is TGTGCCAGCAGTTTCTTCCAGGGGGCTCAGCCCCAGCATTTT.

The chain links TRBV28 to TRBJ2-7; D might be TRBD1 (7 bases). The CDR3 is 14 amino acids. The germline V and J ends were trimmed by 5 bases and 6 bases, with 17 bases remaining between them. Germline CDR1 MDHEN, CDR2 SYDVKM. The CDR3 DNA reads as TGTGCCAGCAGTACTCGGAGGGGGCGACGCGAGCAGTACTTC. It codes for CASSTRRGRREQYF.

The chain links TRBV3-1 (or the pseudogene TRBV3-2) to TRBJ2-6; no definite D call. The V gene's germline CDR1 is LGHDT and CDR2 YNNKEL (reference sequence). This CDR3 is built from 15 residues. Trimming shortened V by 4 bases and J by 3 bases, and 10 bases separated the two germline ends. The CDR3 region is CASSPLPFGANVLTF. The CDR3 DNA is TGTGCCAGCAGCCCCCTCCCTTTTGGGGCCAACGTCCTGACTTTC.

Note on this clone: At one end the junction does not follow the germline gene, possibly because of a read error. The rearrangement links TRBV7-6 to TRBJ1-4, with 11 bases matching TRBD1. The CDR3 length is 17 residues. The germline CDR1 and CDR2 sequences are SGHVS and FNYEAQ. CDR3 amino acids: CAGSSYRDRGLGEKLFF. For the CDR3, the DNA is TGTGCCGGCAGCTCGTACCGGGACAGGGGGTTGGGAGAAAAACTGTTTTTT.

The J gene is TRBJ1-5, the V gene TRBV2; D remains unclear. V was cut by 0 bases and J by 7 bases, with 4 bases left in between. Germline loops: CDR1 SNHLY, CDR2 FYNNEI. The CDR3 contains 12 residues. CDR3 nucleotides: TGTGCCAGCAGTGAAGCGCGGCAGCCCCAGCATTTT. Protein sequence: CASSEARQPQHF.

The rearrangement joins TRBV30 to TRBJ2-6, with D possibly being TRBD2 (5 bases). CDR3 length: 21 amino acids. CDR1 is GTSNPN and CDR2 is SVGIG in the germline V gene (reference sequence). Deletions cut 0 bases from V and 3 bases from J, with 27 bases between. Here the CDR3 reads CAWSVVPRRPAGGYGANVLTF. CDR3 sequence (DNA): TGTGCCTGGAGTGTAGTCCCAAGGAGACCGGCCGGAGGTTATGGGGCCAACGTCCTGACTTTC. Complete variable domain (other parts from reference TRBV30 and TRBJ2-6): SQTIHQWPATLVQPVGSPLSLECTVEGTSNPNLYWYRQAAGRGLQLLFYSVGIGQISSEVPQNLSASRPQDRQFILSSKKLLLSDSGFYLCAWSVVPRRPAGGYGANVLTFGAGSRLTVL.

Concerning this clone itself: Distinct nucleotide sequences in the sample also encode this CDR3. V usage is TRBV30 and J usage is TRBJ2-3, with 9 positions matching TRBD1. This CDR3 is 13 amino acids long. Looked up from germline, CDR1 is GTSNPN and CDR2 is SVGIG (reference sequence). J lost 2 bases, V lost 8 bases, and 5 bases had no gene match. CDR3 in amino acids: CARQGDATDTQYF. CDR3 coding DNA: TGTGCCCGACAGGGGGACGCCACAGATACGCAGTATTTT.

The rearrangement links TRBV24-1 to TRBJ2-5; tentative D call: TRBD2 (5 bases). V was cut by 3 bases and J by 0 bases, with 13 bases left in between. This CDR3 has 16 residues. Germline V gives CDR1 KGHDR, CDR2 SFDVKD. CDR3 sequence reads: CATSDPGRRDQETQYF. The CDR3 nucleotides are TGTGCCACCAGTGATCCCGGACGGCGGGACCAAGAGACCCAGTACTTC.

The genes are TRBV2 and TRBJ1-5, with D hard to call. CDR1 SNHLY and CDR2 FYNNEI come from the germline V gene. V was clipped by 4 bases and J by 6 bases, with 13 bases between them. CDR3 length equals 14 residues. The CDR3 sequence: CASSVHPGGQPQHF. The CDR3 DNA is TGTGCCAGCAGTGTACACCCGGGTGGTCAGCCCCAGCATTTT.

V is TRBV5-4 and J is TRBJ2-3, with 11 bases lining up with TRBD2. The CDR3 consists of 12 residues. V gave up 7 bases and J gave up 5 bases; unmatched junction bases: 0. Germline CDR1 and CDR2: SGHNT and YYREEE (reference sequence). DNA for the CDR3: TGTGCCAGCGGACTAGCGGGAGATACGCAGTATTTT. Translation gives CASGLAGDTQYF.

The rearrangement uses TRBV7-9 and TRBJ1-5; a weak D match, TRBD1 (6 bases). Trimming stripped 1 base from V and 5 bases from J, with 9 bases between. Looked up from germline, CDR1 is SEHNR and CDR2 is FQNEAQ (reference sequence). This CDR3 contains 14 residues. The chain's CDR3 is CASSLGPGDQPQHF. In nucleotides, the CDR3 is TGTGCCAGCAGCTTAGGACCAGGGGATCAGCCCCAGCATTTT.

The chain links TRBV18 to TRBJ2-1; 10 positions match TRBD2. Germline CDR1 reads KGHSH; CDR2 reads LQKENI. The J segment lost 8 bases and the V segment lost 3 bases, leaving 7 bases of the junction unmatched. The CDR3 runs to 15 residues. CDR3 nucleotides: TGTGCCAGCTCACCCGGGACTAGCGATCGGGATGAGCAGTTCTTC. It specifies CASSPGTSDRDEQFF.

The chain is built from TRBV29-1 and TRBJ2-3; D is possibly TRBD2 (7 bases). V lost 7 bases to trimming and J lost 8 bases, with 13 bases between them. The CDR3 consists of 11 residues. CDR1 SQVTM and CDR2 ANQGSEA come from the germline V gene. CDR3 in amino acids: CSGGGRSTQYF. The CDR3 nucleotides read TGCAGCGGGGGGGGGCGAAGTACGCAGTATTTT.

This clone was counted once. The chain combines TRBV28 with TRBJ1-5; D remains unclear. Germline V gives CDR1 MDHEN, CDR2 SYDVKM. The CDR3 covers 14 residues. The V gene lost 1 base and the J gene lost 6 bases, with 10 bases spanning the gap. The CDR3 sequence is CASSLSPTTQPQHF. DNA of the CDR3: TGTGCCAGCAGTTTATCCCCGACTACTCAGCCCCAGCATTTT.

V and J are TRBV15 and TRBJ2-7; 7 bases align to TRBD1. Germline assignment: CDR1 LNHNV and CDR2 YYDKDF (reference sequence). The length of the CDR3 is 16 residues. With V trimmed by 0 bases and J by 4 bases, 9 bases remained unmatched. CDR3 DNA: TGTGCCACCAGCAGAGATCCGGGACAGAAATATTACGAGCAGTACTTC. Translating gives CATSRDPGQKYYEQYF.

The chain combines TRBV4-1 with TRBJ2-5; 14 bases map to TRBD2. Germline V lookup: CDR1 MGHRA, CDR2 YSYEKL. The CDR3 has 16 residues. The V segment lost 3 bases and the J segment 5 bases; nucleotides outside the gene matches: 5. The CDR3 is CASSHGLAGGGETQYF. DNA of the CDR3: TGCGCCAGCAGCCATGGACTAGCGGGAGGAGGTGAGACCCAGTACTTC.

CDR3 sequence: CASSYSPGGNGELFF. CDR3 nucleotide sequence: TGTGCCAGCAGTTACTCACCAGGGGGGAACGGGGAGCTGTTTTTT. The rearrangement links TRBV6-5 to TRBJ2-2, with D possibly matching TRBD1 (7 bases). Trimming shortened V by 0 bases and J by 7 bases, and 12 bases separated the two germline ends. Per the germline V gene, CDR1 is MNHEY and CDR2 is SVGAGI. The CDR3 contains 15 residues.

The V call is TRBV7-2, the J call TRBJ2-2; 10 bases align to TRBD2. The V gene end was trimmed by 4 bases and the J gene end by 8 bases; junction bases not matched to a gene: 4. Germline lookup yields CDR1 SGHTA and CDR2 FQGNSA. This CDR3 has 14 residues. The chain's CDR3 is CASSSQTSGGELFF. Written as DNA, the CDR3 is TGTGCCAGCAGCTCACAGACTAGCGGGGGGGAGCTGTTTTTT.